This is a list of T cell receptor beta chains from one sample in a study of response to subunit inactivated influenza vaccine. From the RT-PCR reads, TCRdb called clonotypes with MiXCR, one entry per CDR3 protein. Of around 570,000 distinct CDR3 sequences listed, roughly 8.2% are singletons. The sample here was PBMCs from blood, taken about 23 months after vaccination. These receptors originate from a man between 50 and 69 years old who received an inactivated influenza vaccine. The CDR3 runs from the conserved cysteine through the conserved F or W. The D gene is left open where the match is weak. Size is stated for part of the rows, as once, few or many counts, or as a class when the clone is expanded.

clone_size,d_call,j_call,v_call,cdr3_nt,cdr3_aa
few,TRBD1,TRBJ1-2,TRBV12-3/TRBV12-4,TGTGCCAGCAGAGAACAGGGGCGCTATGGCTACACCTTC,CASREQGRYGYTF
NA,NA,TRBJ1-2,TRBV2,TGTGCCAGCAATCGGGGAATGGATGGCTACACCTTC,CASNRGMDGYTF
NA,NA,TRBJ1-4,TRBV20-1,TGCAGTGCGAGGGGCCAGGGCGGTGAAAAACTGTTTTTT,CSARGQGGEKLFF
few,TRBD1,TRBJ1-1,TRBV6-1,TGTGCCAGCCTCAGAGGACAGGGTAGTACTGAAGCTTTCTTT,CASLRGQGSTEAFF
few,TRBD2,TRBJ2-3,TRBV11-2,TGTGCCAGCAGCCCTACCCCGGGACTAGCGGGGAGAACAGATACGCAGTATTTT,CASSPTPGLAGRTDTQYF
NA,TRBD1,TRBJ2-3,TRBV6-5,TGTGCCAGCATTAAACCAGTCCGGGACAGGGAAAGGGATACGCAGTATTTT,CASIKPVRDRERDTQYF
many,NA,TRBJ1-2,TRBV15,TGTGCCACCAGCAGCGGGGACGGATCTAACTATGGCTACACCTTC,CATSSGDGSNYGYTF
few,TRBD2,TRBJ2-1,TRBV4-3,TGCGCCAGCAGCCAAGATCCTAGCGGGAGGGCCGCCTACAATGAGCAGTTCTTC,CASSQDPSGRAAYNEQFF
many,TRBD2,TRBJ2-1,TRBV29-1,TGCAGCGGTGGACTCGGGGGGTACAATGAGCAGTTCTTC,CSGGLGGYNEQFF
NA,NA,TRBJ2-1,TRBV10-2,TGCGCCAGCAGGGAGAAAAGGACTTCTGAGCAGTTCTTC,CASREKRTSEQFF
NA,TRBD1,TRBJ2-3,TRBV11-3,TGTGCCAGCAGCCCGAAGGGCGGGGACAGGGCAACAGATACGCAGTATTTT,CASSPKGGDRATDTQYF
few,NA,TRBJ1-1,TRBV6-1,TGTGCCAGCAGTGGGACAGATGGGATGAACACTGAAGCCTTCTTT,CASSGTDGMNTEAFF
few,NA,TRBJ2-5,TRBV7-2,TGTGCCAGCAGCTTACTGCGGGGTGGGGGGGCCTGGGAGACCCAGTACTTC,CASSLLRGGGAWETQYF
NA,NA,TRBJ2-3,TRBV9,TGTGCCAGCGGCCCACTAGAAACAAGCACAGATACGCAGTATTTT,CASGPLETSTDTQYF
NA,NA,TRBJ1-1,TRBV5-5,TGTGCCAGCAGCCAAGGGGTGAGGACTGAAGCTTTCTTT,CASSQGVRTEAFF
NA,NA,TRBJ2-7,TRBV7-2,TGTGCCAGCAGCGCACTGGGGCAGGCTACCTACGAGCAGTACTTC,CASSALGQATYEQYF
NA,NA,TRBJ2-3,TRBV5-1,TGCGCCAGCAGCTTGATGGGCCGAGGGGATACGCAGTATTTT,CASSLMGRGDTQYF
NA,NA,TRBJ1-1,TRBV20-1,TGCAGTTCTTATTCCGGACTGCCGAACACTGAAGCTTTCTTT,CSSYSGLPNTEAFF
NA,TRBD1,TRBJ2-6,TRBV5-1,TGCGCCAGCAGCTTGGCCAGGGACAGCTGGTCTGGGGCCAACGTCCTGACTTTC,CASSLARDSWSGANVLTF
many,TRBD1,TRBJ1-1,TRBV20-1,TGCAGTGCTAGACCGGGACAGGTGAACACTGAAGCTTTCTTT,CSARPGQVNTEAFF
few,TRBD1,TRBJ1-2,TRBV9,TGTGCCAGCAGCGTACTTGGGTCAGGGGGATTTTCTGGCTACACCTTC,CASSVLGSGGFSGYTF
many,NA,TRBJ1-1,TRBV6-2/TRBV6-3,TGTGCCAGCCTAGACCCAGGGCCGACTGAAGCTTTCTTT,CASLDPGPTEAFF
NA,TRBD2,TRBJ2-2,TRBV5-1,TGCGCCAGCAGCTTACTAGCGCGGAACACCGGGGAGCTGTTTTTT,CASSLLARNTGELFF
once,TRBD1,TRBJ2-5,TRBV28,TGTGCCAGCAGGGGGACAGGGGGCGAGGAGACCCAGTACTTC,CASRGTGGEETQYF
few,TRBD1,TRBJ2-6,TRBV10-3,TGTGCCATCGCGGGACAGGGGGCGCTTGCTGGGGCCAACGTCCTGACTTTC,CAIAGQGALAGANVLTF
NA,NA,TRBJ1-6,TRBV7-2,TGTGCCAGCAGCTTAGAATGGCAGTCTTATAATTCACCCCTCCACTTT,CASSLEWQSYNSPLHF
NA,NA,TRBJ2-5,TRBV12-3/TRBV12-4,TGTGCCAGCAGTACGACTGGGGACGAGACCCAGTACTTC,CASSTTGDETQYF
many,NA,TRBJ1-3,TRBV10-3,TGTGCCATCAGCCAGGGGCGGGATGGAAACACCATATATTTT,CAISQGRDGNTIYF
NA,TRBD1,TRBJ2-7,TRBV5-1,TGCGCCAGCAGCCCAACATGGGGACAGGGTAACTACGAGCAGTACTTC,CASSPTWGQGNYEQYF
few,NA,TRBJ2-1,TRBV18,TGTGCCAGCTCACCACCTTGCACAGGTTGGAATGAGCAGTTCTTC,CASSPPCTGWNEQFF
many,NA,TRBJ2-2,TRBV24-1,TGTGCCACCAGTGATTGGCGGTACACCGGGGAGCTGTTTTTT,CATSDWRYTGELFF
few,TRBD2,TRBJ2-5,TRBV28,TGTGCCAGCAGTTACCCGACTAGCGGGACTATCCAAGAGACCCAGTACTTC,CASSYPTSGTIQETQYF
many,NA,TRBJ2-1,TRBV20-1,TGCAGTGCGCAAGTAGTGGTTTTTGAGCAGTTCTTC,CSAQVVVFEQFF
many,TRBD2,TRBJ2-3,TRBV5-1,TGCGCCAGCAGCTTGGCCCCTAGCGGGACAATCACAGATACGCAGTATTTT,CASSLAPSGTITDTQYF
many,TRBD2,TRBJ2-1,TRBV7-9,TGTGCCAGCAGCTTTGCGGGAGAAGGGTACAATGAGCAGTTCTTC,CASSFAGEGYNEQFF
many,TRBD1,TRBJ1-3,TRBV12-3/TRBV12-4,TGTGCCAGCAGTGGGACAGACTCTGGAAACACCATATATTTT,CASSGTDSGNTIYF
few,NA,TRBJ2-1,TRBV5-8,TGTGCCAGCAGCTCATATCTGGGACTTCTATACAATGAGCAGTTCTTC,CASSSYLGLLYNEQFF
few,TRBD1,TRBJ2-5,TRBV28,TGTGCCAGCAGTCCGCATTCCCGACTAGACAGGGGATACTTC,CASSPHSRLDRGYF
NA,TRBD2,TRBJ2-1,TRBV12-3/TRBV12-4,TGTGCCAGCAGTCTTAGGTCGGGAGGGTTGCCCCGAGGAGGGAGGCCGAGGTCTGAGCAGTTCTTC,CASSLRSGGLPRGGRPRSEQFF
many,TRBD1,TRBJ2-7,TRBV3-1,TGTGCCAGCAGCCAACTCCAGGGGGCATGGTACGAGCAGTACTTC,CASSQLQGAWYEQYF
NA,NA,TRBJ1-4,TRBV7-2,TGTGCCAGCAGCTTAGTACGGGGATGGGATGAAAAACTGTTTTTT,CASSLVRGWDEKLFF
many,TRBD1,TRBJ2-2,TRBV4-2,TGTGCCAGCAGCCACCCCGGACAGGGTAACGGGGAGCTGTTTTTT,CASSHPGQGNGELFF
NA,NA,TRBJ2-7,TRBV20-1,TGCTGTGCTAGCGATTCGACTGCCTCCTACGAGCAGTACTTC,CCASDSTASYEQYF
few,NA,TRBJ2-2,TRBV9,TGTGCCAGCAGCGTAGAAGGGGACGGGGAGCTGTTTTTT,CASSVEGDGELFF
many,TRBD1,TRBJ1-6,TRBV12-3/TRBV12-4,TGTGCCAGCAGCCCGGGACAGGATAATTCACCCCTCCACTTT,CASSPGQDNSPLHF
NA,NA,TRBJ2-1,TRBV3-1,TGTGCCAGCAGCCGCGTCCCCCCTGGTCACGTAGGCAATGAGCAGTTCTTC,CASSRVPPGHVGNEQFF
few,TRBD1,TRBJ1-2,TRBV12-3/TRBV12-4,TGTGCCAGCAGGCGGACAGGGTCGGGCTATGGCTACACCTTC,CASRRTGSGYGYTF
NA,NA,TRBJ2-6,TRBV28,TGTGCCAGCGGCTATAGGGGCTCTGGGGCCAACGTCCTGACTTTC,CASGYRGSGANVLTF
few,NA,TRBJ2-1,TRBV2,TGTGCCAGCAGTGAAGAGGGGGCGGGATTCTCCTACAATGAGCAGTTCTTC,CASSEEGAGFSYNEQFF
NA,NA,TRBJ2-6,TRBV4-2,TGTGCCAGCAGCCAAGGGACCTGGGGAGCTGGGGCCAACGTCCTGACTTTC,CASSQGTWGAGANVLTF
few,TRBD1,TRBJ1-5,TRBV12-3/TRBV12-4,TGTGCCAGCACCCCACAGGGGCCAAGCAATCAGCCCCAGCATTTT,CASTPQGPSNQPQHF
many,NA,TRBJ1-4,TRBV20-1,TGCAGTGCTAGAGACCAAGGGGTTGAAAAACTGTTTTTT,CSARDQGVEKLFF
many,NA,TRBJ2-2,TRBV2,TGTGCCAGCAGTGTTGAACTAGGCGACACCGGGGAGCTGTTTTTT,CASSVELGDTGELFF
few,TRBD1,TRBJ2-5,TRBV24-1,TGTGCCACCAGTGATCCAGGACAGGGGGAAGAGACCCAGTACTTC,CATSDPGQGEETQYF
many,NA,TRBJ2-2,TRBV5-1,TGCGCCAGCAGCATTCCTGGAGGTCCCGGGGAGCTGTTTTTT,CASSIPGGPGELFF
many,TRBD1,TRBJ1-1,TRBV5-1,TGCGCCAGCAGCACAAACAGGGGAGCGAACACTGAAGCTTTCTTT,CASSTNRGANTEAFF
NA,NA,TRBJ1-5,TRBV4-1,TGCGCCAGCAGCCAAGATGTGAGACAAGTTAATCAGCCCCAGCATTTT,CASSQDVRQVNQPQHF
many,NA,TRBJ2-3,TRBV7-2,TGTGCCAGCAGCTTAGCGCAGGTTTCGCGGACTAGCACAGATACGCAGTATTTT,CASSLAQVSRTSTDTQYF
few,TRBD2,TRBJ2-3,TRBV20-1,TGCAGTGCTAGCACTAGCGGGAGGTCTAGCACAGATACGCAGTATTTT,CSASTSGRSSTDTQYF